The rows below give T cell receptor beta chains drawn from one sample of a study of cytomegalovirus exposure and HLA in healthy donors. Clones were read by immunoSEQ multiplex PCR, and TCRdb kept only the in-frame ones, dropping some. The sample has about 130,000 clones, about 96% seen once; the top ten hold about 1.7%. The sequencing sample was made of PBMCs. The source of these receptors is a man younger than 35 in good health and CMV-seronegative. The CDR3 runs from the conserved cysteine through the conserved F or W. The D gene is left open where the match is weak. Clone sizes are given selectively: once, few, many, or a class where the clone is expanded.

>.|.|TRBJ2-1|TRBV9
CASSVGGHEQFF
TGTGCCAGCAGCGTGGGGGGGCATGAGCAGTTCTTC
>TRBD1|.|TRBJ1-1|TRBV13
CASSSDRAVGHTEAFF
TGTGCCAGCAGCTCGGACAGGGCGGTGGGTCACACTGAAGCTTTCTTT
>.|.|TRBJ2-7|TRBV28
CATSSWASYEQYF
TGTGCCACCTCATCCTGGGCTTCCTACGAGCAGTACTTC
>TRBD1|.|TRBJ1-3|TRBV6-1
CASSRGQGGGNTIYF
TGTGCCAGCAGTAGAGGACAGGGTGGTGGAAACACCATATATTTT
>.|.|TRBJ2-2|TRBV7-8
CASSLNWGGGTGELFF
TGTGCCAGCAGCTTAAACTGGGGAGGAGGCACCGGGGAGCTGTTTTTT
>TRBD2|.|TRBJ2-2|TRBV27
CASRGTSGLTGELFF
TGTGCCAGCAGGGGGACTAGCGGTCTTACCGGGGAGCTGTTTTTT
>.|.|TRBJ2-3|TRBV11-3
CASSKSGTDTQYF
TGTGCCAGCAGCAAGTCGGGCACAGATACGCAGTATTTT
>.|once|TRBJ2-7|TRBV6-6
CASQSQEVHEQYF
TGTGCCAGCCAGTCCCAGGAGGTGCACGAGCAGTACTTC
>TRBD1|.|TRBJ1-4|TRBV5-4
CASSRQGDEKLFF
TGTGCCAGCAGTCGACAGGGAGATGAAAAACTGTTTTTT
>TRBD2|.|TRBJ2-1|TRBV9
CASSVASGRAYNEQFF
TGTGCCAGCAGCGTAGCCAGCGGGAGGGCCTACAATGAGCAGTTCTTC
>.|.|TRBJ1-5|TRBV6-5
CASSLQASNQPQHF
TGTGCCAGCAGCCTACAGGCGAGCAATCAGCCCCAGCATTTT
>TRBD1|.|TRBJ2-7|TRBV15
CATSGRTGDDEQYF
TGTGCCACCAGCGGCCGGACAGGGGATGACGAGCAGTACTTC
>.|.|TRBJ2-2|TRBV28
CASWRGTGELFF
TGTGCCAGCTGGAGGGGCACCGGGGAGCTGTTTTTT